The 2 T cell receptor beta chains presented below share a single source sample, sequenced in a study of cytomegalovirus exposure and HLA in healthy donors. Both 60 Vbeta primers and 13 Jbeta primers went into the PCR. The data were produced by immunoSEQ multiplex PCR, yet TCRdb's version contains in-frame clones alone and is incomplete. Among approximately 170,000 clones listed, roughly 80% were seen once. Sequencing was performed on PBMCs. Receptors originate from a woman aged 18-35 years in good health and CMV-seronegative.

This chain uses TRBV21-1 with TRBJ2-4; TRBD1, the table's D call, lacks a check against the DNA. TRBV21-1 represents a pseudogene. This CDR3 is built from 19 residues. For the CDR3, the DNA is TGTGCCAGCAGCGCCCTCCGGGACAGGGGACCACTAGCCAAAAACATTCAGTACTTC. Protein: CASSALRDRGPLAKNIQYF.

The chain recombines TRBV5-1 with TRBJ2-7; maybe TRBD1 (6 bases). CDR3 length: 14 amino acids. Germline CDR1 is SGHRS and CDR2 is YFSETQ. V lost 7 bases, J lost 3 bases, and 17 bases lay in between. The CDR3 here is CASRRQAGNYEQYF. In nucleotides, the CDR3 is TGCGCCAGCCGAAGACAGGCTGGGAACTACGAGCAGTACTTC.